The following is a T cell receptor (beta chain) sequence with its context. An input of about 0.45 to 1 ug of RNA was subjected to reverse transcription using random hexamers. TCRdb processed the immunoSEQ multiplex PCR reads anew with MiXCR; each CDR3 protein has one entry. The data show about 80,000 distinct CDR3 sequences, 90% to 95% seen once. The data derive from a study of CD8 T cells in Susac syndrome. Across the study: Within the sequenced group of Susac syndrome patients, roughly six showed active disease and roughly eight were in remission.

The ends were cut back, 5 bases at V and 1 base at J, with 12 bases in the middle. CDR1 is PRHDT, CDR2 FYEKMQ, per germline (reference sequence). The CDR3 is 14 residues long. The TCR comes from a human donor with Susac syndrome. The V call is TRBV13, the J call TRBJ2-7; D possibly corresponds to TRBD1 (5 bases). Sequences were obtained from CD8+ T cells from PBMCs. CDR3 sequence (DNA): TGTGCCAGCAGCAATACGGACACTTCCTACGAGCAGTACTTC. It specifies CASSNTDTSYEQYF.